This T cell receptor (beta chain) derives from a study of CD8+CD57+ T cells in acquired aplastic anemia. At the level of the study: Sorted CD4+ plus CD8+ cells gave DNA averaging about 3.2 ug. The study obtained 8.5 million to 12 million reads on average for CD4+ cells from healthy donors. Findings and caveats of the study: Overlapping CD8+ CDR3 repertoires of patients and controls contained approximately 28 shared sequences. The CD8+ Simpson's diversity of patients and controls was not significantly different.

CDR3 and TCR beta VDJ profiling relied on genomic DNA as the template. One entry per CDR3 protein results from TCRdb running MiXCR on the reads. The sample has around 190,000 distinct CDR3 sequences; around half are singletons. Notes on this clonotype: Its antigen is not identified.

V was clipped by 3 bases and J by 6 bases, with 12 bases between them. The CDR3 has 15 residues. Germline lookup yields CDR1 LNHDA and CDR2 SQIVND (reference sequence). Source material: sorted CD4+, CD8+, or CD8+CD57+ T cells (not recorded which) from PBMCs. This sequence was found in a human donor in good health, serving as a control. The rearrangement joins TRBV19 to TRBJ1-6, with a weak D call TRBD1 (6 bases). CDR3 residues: CASSIWGRGNSPLHF. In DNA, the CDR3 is TGTGCCAGTAGTATCTGGGGGCGCGGTAATTCACCCCTCCACTTT.